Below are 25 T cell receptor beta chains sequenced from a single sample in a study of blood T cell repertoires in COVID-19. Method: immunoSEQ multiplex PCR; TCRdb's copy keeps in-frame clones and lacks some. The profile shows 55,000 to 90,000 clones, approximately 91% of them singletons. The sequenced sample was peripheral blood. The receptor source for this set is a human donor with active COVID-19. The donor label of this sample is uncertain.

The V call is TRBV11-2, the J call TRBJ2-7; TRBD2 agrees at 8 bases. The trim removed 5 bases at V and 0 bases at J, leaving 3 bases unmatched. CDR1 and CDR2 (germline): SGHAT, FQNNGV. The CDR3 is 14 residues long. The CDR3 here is CASSRSGDSYEQYF. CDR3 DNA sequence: TGTGCCAGCAGCCGTAGCGGGGACTCCTACGAGCAGTACTTC.

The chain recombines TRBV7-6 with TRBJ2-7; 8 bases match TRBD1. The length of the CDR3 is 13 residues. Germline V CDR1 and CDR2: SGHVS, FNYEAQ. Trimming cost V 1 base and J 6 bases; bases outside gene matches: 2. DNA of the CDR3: TGTGCCAGCAGCTTAGGGACAGGGTCCGAGCAGTACTTC. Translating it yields CASSLGTGSEQYF. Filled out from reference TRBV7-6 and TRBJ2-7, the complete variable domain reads GAGVSQSPRYKVTKRGQDVALRCDPISGHVSLYWYRQALGQGPEFLTYFNYEAQQDKSGLPNDRFSAERPEGSISTLTIQRTEQRDSAMYRCASSLGTGSEQYFGPGTRLTVT.

This CDR3 reads CSVAASLAGVNEQYF. CDR3 coding DNA: TGCAGCGTTGCGGCGAGTCTAGCGGGAGTTAACGAGCAGTACTTC. The chain links TRBV29-1 to TRBJ2-7; 10 positions agree with TRBD2. V dropped 4 bases and J dropped 5; count of bases not matched to a gene: 11. Germline V gene data show CDR1 as SQVTM and CDR2 as ANQGSEA. The CDR3 has 15 amino acids.

In nucleotides, the CDR3 is TGTGCCAGCAGTTTGTCCGGGACAGGGGTGCCCGAGCAGTACTTC. It yields the protein CASSLSGTGVPEQYF. The rearrangement joins TRBV28 to TRBJ2-7, with TRBD1 matching 10 bases. CDR1 MDHEN and CDR2 SYDVKM come from the germline V gene. CDR3 size: 15 residues. V dropped 3 bases and J dropped 6; count of bases not matched to a gene: 8.

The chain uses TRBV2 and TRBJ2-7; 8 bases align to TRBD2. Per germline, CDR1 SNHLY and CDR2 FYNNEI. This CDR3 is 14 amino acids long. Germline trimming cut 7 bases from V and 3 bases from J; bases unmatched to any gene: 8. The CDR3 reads CASTLTSAGYEQYF. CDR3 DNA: TGTGCCAGCACCTTGACTAGCGCCGGCTACGAGCAGTACTTC.

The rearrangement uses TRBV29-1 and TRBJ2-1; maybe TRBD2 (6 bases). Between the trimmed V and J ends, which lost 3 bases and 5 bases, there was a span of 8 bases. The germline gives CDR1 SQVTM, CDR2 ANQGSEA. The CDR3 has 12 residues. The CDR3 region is CSVEAGNNEQFF. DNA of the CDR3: TGCAGCGTTGAGGCGGGAAACAATGAGCAGTTCTTC.

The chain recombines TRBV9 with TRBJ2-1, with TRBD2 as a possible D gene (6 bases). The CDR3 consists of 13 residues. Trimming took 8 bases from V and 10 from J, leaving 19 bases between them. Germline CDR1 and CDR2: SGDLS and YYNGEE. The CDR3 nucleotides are TGTGCCAGTCAAGAAAGGGGAGGAGGAGAGCAGTTCTTC. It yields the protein CASQERGGGEQFF.

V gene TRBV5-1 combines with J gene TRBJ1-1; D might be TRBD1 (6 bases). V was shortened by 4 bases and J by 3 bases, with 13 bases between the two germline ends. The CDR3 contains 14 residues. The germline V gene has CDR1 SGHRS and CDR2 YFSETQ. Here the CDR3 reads CASSHGGGDTEAFF. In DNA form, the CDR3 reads TGCGCCAGCAGCCACGGAGGGGGGGACACTGAAGCTTTCTTT.

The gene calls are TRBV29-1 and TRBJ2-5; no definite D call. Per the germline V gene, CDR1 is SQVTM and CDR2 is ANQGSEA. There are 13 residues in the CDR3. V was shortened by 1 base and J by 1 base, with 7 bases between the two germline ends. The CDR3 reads CSVEVPVQETQYF. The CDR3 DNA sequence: TGCAGCGTTGAAGTCCCCGTCCAAGAGACCCAGTACTTC. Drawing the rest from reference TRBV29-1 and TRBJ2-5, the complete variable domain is SAVISQKPSRDICQRGTSLTIQCQVDSQVTMMFWYRQQPGQSLTLIATANQGSEATYESGFVIDKFPISRPNLTFSTLTVSNMSPEDSSIYLCSVEVPVQETQYFGPGTRLLVL.

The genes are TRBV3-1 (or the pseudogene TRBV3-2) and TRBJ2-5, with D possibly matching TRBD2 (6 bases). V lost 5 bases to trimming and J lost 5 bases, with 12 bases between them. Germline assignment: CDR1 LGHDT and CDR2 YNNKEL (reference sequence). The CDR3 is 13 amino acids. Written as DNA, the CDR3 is TGTGCCAGCAGCTCCGGGACTGCGGAGACCCAGTACTTC. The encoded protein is CASSSGTAETQYF.

This chain's CDR3 is CASSQDLNGTSQETQYF. CDR3 bases: TGTGCCAGCAGCCAAGACCTGAACGGGACTAGCCAAGAGACCCAGTACTTC. The chain recombines TRBV3-1 (or the pseudogene TRBV3-2) with TRBJ2-5; 8 bases fit TRBD2. The CDR3 has 17 residues. The germline V gene encodes CDR1 LGHDT and CDR2 YNNKEL (reference sequence). The V gene end was trimmed by 0 bases and the J gene end by 1 base; junction bases not matched to a gene: 7.

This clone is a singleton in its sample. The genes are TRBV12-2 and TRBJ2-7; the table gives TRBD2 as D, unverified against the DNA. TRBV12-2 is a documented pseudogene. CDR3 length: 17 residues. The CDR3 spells CASRLVSRGCQTGEQYF. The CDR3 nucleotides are TGTGCAAGTCGCTTAGTGTCGCGGGGCTGCCAAACGGGGGAGCAGTACTTC.

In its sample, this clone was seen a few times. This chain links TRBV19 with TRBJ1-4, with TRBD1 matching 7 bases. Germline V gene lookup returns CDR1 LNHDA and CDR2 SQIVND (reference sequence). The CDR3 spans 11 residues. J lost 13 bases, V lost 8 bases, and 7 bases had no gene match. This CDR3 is CASRQGARLFF. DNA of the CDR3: TGTGCCAGTCGACAGGGCGCCCGACTGTTTTTT. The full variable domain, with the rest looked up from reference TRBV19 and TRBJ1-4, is DGGITQSPKYLFRKEGQNVTLSCEQNLNHDAMYWYRQDPGQGLRLIYYSQIVNDFQKGDIAEGYSVSREKKESFPLTVTSAQKNPTAFYLCASRQGARLFFGSGTQLSVL.

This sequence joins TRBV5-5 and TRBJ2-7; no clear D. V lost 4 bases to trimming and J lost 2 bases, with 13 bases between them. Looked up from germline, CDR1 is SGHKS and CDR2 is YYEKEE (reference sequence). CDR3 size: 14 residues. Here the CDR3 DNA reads TGTGCCAGCAGCCCTAACCAAAGCCCCTACGAGCAGTACTTC. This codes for CASSPNQSPYEQYF. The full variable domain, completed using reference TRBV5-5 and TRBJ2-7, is DAGVTQSPTHLIKTRGQQVTLRCSPISGHKSVSWYQQVLGQGPQFIFQYYEKEERGRGNFPDRFSARQFPNYSSELNVNALLLGDSALYLCASSPNQSPYEQYFGPGTRLTVT.

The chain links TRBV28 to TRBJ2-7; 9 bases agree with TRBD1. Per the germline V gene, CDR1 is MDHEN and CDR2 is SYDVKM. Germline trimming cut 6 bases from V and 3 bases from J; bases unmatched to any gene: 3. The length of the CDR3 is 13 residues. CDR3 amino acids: CASSPGQGYEQYF. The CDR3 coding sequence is TGTGCCAGCAGCCCGGGACAGGGCTACGAGCAGTACTTC.

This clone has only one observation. CDR3 nucleotides: TGTGCCACCAGCAGCTGGGACAGACACTATGGCTACACCTTC. Translated, it gives CATSSWDRHYGYTF. The V and J genes are TRBV15 and TRBJ1-2, with 7 nucleotides matching TRBD1. V lost 3 bases and J lost 3; bases outside the gene matches: 4. The CDR3 spans 14 residues. Germline V gene sequence: CDR1 LNHNV, CDR2 YYDKDF (reference sequence).

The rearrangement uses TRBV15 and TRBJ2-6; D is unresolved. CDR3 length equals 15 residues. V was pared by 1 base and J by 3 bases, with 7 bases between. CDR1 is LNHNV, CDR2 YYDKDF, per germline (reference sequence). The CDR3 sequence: CATSRGSVGANVLTF. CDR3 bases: TGTGCCACCAGCAGAGGTTCAGTTGGGGCCAACGTCCTGACTTTC.

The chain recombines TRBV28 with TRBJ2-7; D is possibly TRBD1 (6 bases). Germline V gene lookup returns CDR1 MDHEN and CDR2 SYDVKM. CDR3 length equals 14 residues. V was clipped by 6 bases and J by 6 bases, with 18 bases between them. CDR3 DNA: TGTGCCAGCAGCCCGCCCGCGACAGGCGGCGAGCAGTACTTC. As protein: CASSPPATGGEQYF.

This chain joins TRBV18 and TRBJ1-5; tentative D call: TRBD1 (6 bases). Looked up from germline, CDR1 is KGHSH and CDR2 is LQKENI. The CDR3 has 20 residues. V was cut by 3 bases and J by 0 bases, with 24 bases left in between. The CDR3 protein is CASSPWGPGQLIYSNQPQHF. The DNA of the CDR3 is TGTGCCAGCTCACCCTGGGGGCCGGGACAACTAATCTATAGCAATCAGCCCCAGCATTTT.

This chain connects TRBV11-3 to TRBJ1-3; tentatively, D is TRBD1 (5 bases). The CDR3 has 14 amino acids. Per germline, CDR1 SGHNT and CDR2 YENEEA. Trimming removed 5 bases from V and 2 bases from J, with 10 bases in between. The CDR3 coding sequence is TGTGCCAGCAGCCTTGGGGGGGCTGGAAACACCATATATTTT. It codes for CASSLGGAGNTIYF.

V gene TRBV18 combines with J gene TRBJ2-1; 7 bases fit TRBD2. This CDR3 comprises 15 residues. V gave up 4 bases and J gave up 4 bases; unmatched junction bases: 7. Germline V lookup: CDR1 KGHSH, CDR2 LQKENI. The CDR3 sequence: CASSLGEGRYNEQFF. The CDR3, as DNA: TGTGCCAGCTCACTGGGGGAGGGCCGGTACAATGAGCAGTTCTTC.

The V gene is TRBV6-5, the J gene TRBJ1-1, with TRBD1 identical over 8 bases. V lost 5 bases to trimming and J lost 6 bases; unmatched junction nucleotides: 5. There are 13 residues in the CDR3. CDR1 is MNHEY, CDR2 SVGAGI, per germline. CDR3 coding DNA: TGTGCCAGCAGTCAGGGGGCACGGGCTGAAGCTTTCTTT. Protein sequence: CASSQGARAEAFF.

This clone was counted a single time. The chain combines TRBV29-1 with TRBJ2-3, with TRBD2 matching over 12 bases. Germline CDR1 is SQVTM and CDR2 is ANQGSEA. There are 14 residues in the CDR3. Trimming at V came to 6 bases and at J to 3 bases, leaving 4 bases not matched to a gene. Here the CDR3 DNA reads TGCAGCGTCCAGACTAGCGGGAGTACAGATACGCAGTATTTT. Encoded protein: CSVQTSGSTDTQYF.

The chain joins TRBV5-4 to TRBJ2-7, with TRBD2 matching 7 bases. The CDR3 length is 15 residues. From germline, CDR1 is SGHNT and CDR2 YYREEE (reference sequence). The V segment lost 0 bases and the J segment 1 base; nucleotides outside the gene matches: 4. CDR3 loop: CASSLASGVSYEQYF. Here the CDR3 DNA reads TGTGCCAGCAGCTTGGCTAGCGGAGTTTCCTACGAGCAGTACTTC.

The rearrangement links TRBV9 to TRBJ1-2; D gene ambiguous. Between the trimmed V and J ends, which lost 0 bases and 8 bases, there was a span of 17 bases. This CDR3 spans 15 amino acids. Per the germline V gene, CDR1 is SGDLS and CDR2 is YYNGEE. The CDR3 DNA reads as TGTGCCAGCAGCGTAGAGCCGGGTCGGGGTGGCGGCTACACCTTC. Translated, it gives CASSVEPGRGGGYTF.